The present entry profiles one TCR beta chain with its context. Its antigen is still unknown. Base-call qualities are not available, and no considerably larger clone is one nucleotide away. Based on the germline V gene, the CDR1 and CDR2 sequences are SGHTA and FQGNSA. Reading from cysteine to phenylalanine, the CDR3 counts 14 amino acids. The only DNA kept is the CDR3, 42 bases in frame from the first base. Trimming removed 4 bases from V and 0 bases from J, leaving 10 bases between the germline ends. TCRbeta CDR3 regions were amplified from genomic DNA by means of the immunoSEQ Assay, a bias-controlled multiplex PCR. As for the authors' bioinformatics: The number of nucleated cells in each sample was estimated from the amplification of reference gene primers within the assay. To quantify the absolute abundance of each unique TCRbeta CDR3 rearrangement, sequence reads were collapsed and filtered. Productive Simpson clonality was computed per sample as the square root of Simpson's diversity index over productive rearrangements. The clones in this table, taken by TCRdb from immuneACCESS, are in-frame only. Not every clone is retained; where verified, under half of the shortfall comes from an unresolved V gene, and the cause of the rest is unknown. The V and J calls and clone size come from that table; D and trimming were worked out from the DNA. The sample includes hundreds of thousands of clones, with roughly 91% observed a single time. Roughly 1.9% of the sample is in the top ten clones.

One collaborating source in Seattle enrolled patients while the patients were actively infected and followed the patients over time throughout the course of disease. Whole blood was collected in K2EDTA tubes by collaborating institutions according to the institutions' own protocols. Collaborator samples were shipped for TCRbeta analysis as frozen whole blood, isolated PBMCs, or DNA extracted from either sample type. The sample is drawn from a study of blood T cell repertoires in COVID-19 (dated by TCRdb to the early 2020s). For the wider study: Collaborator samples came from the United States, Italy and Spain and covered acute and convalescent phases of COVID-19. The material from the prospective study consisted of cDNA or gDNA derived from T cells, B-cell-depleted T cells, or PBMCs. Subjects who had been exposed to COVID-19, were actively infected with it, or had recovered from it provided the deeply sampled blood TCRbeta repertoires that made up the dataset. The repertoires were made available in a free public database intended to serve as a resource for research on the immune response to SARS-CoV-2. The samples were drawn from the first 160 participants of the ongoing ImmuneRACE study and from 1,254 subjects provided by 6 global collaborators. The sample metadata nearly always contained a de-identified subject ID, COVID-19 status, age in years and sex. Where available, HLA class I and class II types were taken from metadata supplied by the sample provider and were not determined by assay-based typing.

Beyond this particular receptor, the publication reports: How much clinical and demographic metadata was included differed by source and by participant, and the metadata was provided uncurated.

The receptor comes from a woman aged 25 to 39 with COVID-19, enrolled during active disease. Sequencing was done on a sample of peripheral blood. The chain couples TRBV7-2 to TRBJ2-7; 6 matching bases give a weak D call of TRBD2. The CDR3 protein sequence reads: CASSWSSGSYEQYF. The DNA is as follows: TGTGCCAGCAGCTGGAGTAGCGGCTCCTACGAGCAGTACTTC.